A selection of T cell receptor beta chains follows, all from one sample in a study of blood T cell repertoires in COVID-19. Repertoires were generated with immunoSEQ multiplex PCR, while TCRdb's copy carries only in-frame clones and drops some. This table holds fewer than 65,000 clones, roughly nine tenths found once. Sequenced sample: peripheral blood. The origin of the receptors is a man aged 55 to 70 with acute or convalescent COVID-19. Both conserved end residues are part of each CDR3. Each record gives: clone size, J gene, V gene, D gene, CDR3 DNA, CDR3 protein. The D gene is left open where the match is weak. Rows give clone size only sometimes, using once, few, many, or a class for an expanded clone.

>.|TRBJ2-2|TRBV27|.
TGTGCCAGCAGTCCTATGGGGGGACAGATTCTAACACTATCGAACACCGGGGAGCTGTTTTTT
CASSPMGGQILTLSNTGELFF
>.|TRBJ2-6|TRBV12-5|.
TGTGCTAGTGGTCGGGCGCGGGGTTTCTCTGGGGCCAACGTCCTGACTTTC
CASGRARGFSGANVLTF
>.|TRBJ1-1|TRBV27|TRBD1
TGTGCCAGCAGTCTCCAAACTCTACAGGGGGTAAGCACTGAAGCTTTCTTT
CASSLQTLQGVSTEAFF
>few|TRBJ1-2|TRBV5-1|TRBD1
TGCGCCAGCAGCCCTGGGACAGGGTTCTATGGCTACACCTTC
CASSPGTGFYGYTF
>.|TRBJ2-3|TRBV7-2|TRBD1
TGTGCCAGCAGCGTACAGGGGAGCACAGATACGCAGTATTTT
CASSVQGSTDTQYF
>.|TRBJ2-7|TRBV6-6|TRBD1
TGTGCCAGCAGTTGGAGGACAGGGGAAAATAGCGAGCAGTACTTC
CASSWRTGENSEQYF
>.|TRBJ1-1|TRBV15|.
TGTGCCACCAGCCAACGGCGGGCCTTAAGTAACACTGAAGCTTTCTTT
CATSQRRALSNTEAFF
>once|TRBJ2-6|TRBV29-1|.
TGCAGCGTTGCGGGCTCTGGGGCCAACGTCCTGACTTTC
CSVAGSGANVLTF
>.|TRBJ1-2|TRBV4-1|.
TGCGCCAGCAGCGATATACAGGGACCCTATGGCTACACCTTC
CASSDIQGPYGYTF
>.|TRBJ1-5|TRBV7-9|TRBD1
TGTGCCAGCAGCTACTACTCAGGGGGCTGGAGCAATCAGCCCCAGCATTTT
CASSYYSGGWSNQPQHF
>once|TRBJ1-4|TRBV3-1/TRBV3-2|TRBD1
TGTGCCAGCAGCCTACAGGGGTTACATGAAAAACTGTTTTTT
CASSLQGLHEKLFF
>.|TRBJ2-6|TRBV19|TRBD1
TGTGCCAGTAGGGGACAGGGCCCTGGGGCCAACGTCCTGACTTTC
CASRGQGPGANVLTF
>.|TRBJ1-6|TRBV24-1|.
TGTGCCACCAGGGAGGGGTTAAGACAGTCCCTCTTATATAATTCACCCCTCCACTTT
CATREGLRQSLLYNSPLHF
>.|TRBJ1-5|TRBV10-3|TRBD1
TGTGCCATCAAGGGGGACAGCGAAAATCAGCCCCAGCATTTT
CAIKGDSENQPQHF
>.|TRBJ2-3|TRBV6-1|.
TGTGCCAGCAGTGAAGACAGGGCTACAGATACGCAGTATTTT
CASSEDRATDTQYF
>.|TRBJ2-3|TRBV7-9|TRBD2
TGTGCCAGCAGGTACCGCGGGGGAGAAACCACAGATACGCAGTATTTT
CASRYRGGETTDTQYF
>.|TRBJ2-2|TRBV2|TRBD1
TGTGCCAGCAGGCCCGGGACAGGGAGGACCGGGGAGCTGTTTTTT
CASRPGTGRTGELFF
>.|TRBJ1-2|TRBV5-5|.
TGTGCCAGCAGCTTTCAAGCCGCTAACTATGGCTACACCTTC
CASSFQAANYGYTF
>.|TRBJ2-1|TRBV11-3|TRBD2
TGTGCCAGCAGCCCCACCGGGGGACTAAGCTACAATGAGCAGTTCTTC
CASSPTGGLSYNEQFF
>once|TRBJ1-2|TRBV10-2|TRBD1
TGCGCCAGCAGAGCGACAGGGGTTGGCTACACCTTC
CASRATGVGYTF
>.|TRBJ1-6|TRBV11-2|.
TGTGCCAGCAGCTCTCTTAATTCACCCCTCCACTTT
CASSSLNSPLHF
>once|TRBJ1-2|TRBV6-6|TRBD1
TGTGCCAGCAGTTCCGGGACAGCAGCTAACTATGGCTACACCTTC
CASSSGTAANYGYTF